Listed here are 9 T cell receptor beta chains from one sample, sequenced in a study of cytomegalovirus exposure and HLA in healthy donors (dated by TCRdb to the late 2010s). Receptor amplification or capture employed the immunoSEQ multiplex PCR assay. The multiplex PCR relied on a mix of 60 forward primers for TCR Vbeta segments and 13 reverse primers for TCR Jbeta segments. Imported from immuneACCESS, the table was reduced by TCRdb to in-frame sequences with V and J called. These copies leave out some clones; in studies compared against another copy, an unresolved V gene accounts for under half, and the cause of the remainder is not known. This sample is represented by a few hundred thousand clones; 70% to 90% of them were singletons. The ten largest clones capture around 8.6% of the sample. Sample: PBMCs. These receptors were taken from a woman aged 55-69 years in good health and CMV-seropositive.

Notes on this clone: The same CDR3 is also encoded by other DNA sequences in this sample. This chain connects TRBV5-1 to TRBJ2-1, with D perhaps matching TRBD2 (5 bases). The CDR3 is 12 residues long. The germline V and J ends were trimmed by 5 bases and 7 bases, with 10 bases remaining between them. Germline values: CDR1 SGHRS, CDR2 YFSETQ. The CDR3 sequence is CASSLSGNEQFF. CDR3 DNA sequence: TGCGCCAGCAGTTTAAGCGGAAATGAGCAGTTCTTC.

This clone showed up just once. The chain links TRBV7-9 to TRBJ1-4; perhaps TRBD1 as D (6 bases). Looked up from germline, CDR1 is SEHNR and CDR2 is FQNEAQ (reference sequence). With 1 base removed from V and 6 bases from J, the gap between germline ends came to 12 bases. The CDR3 totals 15 residues. The CDR3 DNA follows: TGTGCCAGCAGCTTAGGTGCCGGACAGTATGAAAAACTGTTTTTT. Translating it yields CASSLGAGQYEKLFF.

The V and J genes are TRBV19 and TRBJ2-5; 11 bases are shared with TRBD2. The germline V gene has CDR1 LNHDA and CDR2 SQIVND (reference sequence). V lost 10 bases to trimming and J lost 2 bases; unmatched junction nucleotides: 15. This CDR3 is built from 17 residues. The CDR3 DNA reads TGTGCCAAAGAGAACCGGACTAGCGGGTGCGAGCAAGAGACCCAGTACTTC. This translates into CAKENRTSGCEQETQYF.

The chain combines TRBV25-1 with TRBJ1-1; tentative D call: TRBD1 (5 bases). The CDR3 consists of 14 residues. CDR1 is MGHDK and CDR2 is SYGVNS in the germline V gene. The ends were cut back, 4 bases at V and 0 bases at J, with 9 bases in the middle. Here the CDR3 reads CASSVDIMNTEAFF. CDR3 DNA: TGTGCCAGCAGTGTGGACATAATGAACACTGAAGCTTTCTTT.

This chain links TRBV5-4 with TRBJ2-2, with a possible D match to TRBD1 (6 bases). CDR3 length: 14 amino acids. Germline V lookup: CDR1 SGHNT, CDR2 YYREEE (reference sequence). The germline V and J ends were trimmed by 4 bases and 6 bases, with 13 bases remaining between them. CDR3 amino acids: CASSPRQAPGELFF. In nucleotides, the CDR3 is TGTGCCAGCAGCCCCCGACAGGCCCCCGGGGAGCTGTTTTTT.

The chain uses TRBV5-6 and TRBJ2-3; TRBD2 aligns across 7 bases. CDR1 is SGHDT, CDR2 YYEEEE, per germline. This CDR3 contains 14 residues. V dropped 2 bases and J dropped 0; count of bases not matched to a gene: 0. The CDR3 DNA sequence: TGTGCCAGCAGCTTTAGCGGGAGCACAGATACGCAGTATTTT. Its protein product is CASSFSGSTDTQYF.

This chain connects TRBV5-6 to TRBJ2-5, with 7 bases fitting TRBD1. The J call may be faulty, since TRBJ2-7 better matches the DNA end. The germline CDR1 and CDR2 sequences are SGHDT and YYEEEE. The CDR3 has 12 residues. The CDR3: CASSRQGYEQYF. The CDR3 DNA reads as TGTGCCAGCAGCCGACAGGGCTACGAGCAGTACTTC.

The chain recombines TRBV25-1 with TRBJ1-2, with 7 bases aligning to TRBD1. From germline, CDR1 is MGHDK and CDR2 SYGVNS. The CDR3 has 16 amino acids. Trimming at V came to 2 bases and at J to 3 bases, leaving 9 bases not matched to a gene. CDR3 in amino acids: CASSEPGTVQYYGYTF. DNA of the CDR3: TGTGCCAGCAGTGAACCGGGGACAGTGCAATACTATGGCTACACCTTC.

The V and J genes are TRBV18 and TRBJ2-1, with TRBD1 identical over 12 bases. CDR1 is KGHSH, CDR2 LQKENI, per germline. This CDR3 has 13 residues. Trimming at V came to 8 bases and at J to 8 bases, leaving 4 bases not matched to a gene. This CDR3 is CASTGTGGDEQFF. The CDR3 DNA reads as TGTGCCAGCACCGGGACAGGGGGCGATGAGCAGTTCTTC. Filled out from reference TRBV18 and TRBJ2-1, the complete variable domain reads NAGVMQNPRHLVRRRGQEARLRCSPMKGHSHVYWYRQLPEEGLKFMVYLQKENIIDESGMPKERFSAEFPKEGPSILRIQQVVRGDSAAYFCASTGTGGDEQFFGPGTRLTVL.